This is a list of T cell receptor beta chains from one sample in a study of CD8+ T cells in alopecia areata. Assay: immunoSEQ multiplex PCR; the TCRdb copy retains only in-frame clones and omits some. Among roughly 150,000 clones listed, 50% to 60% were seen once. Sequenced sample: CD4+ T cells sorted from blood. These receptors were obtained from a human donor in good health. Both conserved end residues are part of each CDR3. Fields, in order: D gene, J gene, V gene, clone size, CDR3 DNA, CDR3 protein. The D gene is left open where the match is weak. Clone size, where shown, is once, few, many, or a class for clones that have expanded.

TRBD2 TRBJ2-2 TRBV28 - TGTGCCAGCTATCAACCGAGCGGGAGTTCCGGGGAGCTGTTTTTT CASYQPSGSSGELFF
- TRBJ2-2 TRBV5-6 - TGTGCCAGCAGCTTGTTGCAGGGGATCCCCGGGGAGCTGTTTTTT CASSLLQGIPGELFF
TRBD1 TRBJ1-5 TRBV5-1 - TGCGCCAGCAGCTGGGGACAGAATCAGCCCCAGCATTTT CASSWGQNQPQHF
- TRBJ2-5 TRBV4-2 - TGTGCCAGCAGCCCAAGGGGGGCAGCCCAAGTGACCCAGTACTTC CASSPRGAAQVTQYF
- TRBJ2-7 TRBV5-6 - TGTGCCAGCAGCTTGGTTCGCCAGGGAACGCAGTACTTC CASSLVRQGTQYF
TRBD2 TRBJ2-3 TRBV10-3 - TGTGCCATCGCCTTGCTAGCGGGAGGGGGAGATACGCAGTATTTT CAIALLAGGGDTQYF
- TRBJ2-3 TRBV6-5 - TGTGCCAGCAGTTACTCCCTCGGTGGGGATACGCAGTATTTT CASSYSLGGDTQYF
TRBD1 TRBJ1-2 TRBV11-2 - TGTGCCAGCAGCTTAGAGGGACAGGGGATCTATGGCTACACCTTC CASSLEGQGIYGYTF
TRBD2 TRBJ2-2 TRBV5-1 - TGCGCCAGCAGCTTGGTTCCTAGCGGGAGTAGCCGGGAGCTGTTTTTT CASSLVPSGSSRELFF
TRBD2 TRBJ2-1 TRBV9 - TGTGCCAGCAGCGTACGGGGGGAACCCTACAATGAGCAGTTCTTC CASSVRGEPYNEQFF
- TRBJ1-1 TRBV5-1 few TGCGCCAGCAGCTTGGGCTCCAGCATACGTAACACTGAAGCTTTCTTT CASSLGSSIRNTEAFF
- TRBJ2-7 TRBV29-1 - TGCAGCGTTGAAAAACAGGGCACCTACGAGCAGTACTTC CSVEKQGTYEQYF
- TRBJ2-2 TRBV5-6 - TGTGCCAGCAGCTTGAGGGGTAGGACCGGGGAGCTGTTTTTT CASSLRGRTGELFF
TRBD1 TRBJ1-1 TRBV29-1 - TGCAGCGGCCAGGGGGTTATCACTGAAGCTTTCTTT CSGQGVITEAFF
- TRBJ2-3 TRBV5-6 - TGTGCCAGCAGCTTGGCGGCGAAAGCGCAGTATTTT CASSLAAKAQYF
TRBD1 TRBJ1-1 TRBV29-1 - TGCAGCGTTGAAGGTGGGACAGGGGGAAGAACTGAAGCTTTCTTT CSVEGGTGGRTEAFF
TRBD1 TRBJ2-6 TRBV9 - TGTGCCAGCAGCGTCCCGAGCCGGGACAGGACCACCTCTGGGGCCAACGTCCTGACTTTC CASSVPSRDRTTSGANVLTF
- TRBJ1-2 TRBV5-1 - TGCGCCAGCAGCTTGGGGGGGCAGCCTTATGGCTACACCTTC CASSLGGQPYGYTF
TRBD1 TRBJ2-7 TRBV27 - TGTGCCAGCAGTTTAAGGGCAGGGGGCCTCGGGGCAAGCTCCTACGAGCAGTACTTC CASSLRAGGLGASSYEQYF
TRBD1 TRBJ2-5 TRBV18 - TGTGCCAGCTCACCTCTGACAGGGGGCGAGACCCAGTACTTC CASSPLTGGETQYF
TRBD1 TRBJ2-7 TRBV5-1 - TGCGCCAGCCGCCAAACAGGGGCTAGCTCCTACGAGCAGTACTTC CASRQTGASSYEQYF
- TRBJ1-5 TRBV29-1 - TGCAGCGTTGGTCTGGGCAATCAGCCCCAGCATTTT CSVGLGNQPQHF
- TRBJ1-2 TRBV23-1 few TGCGCCAGCAGACCCCTAGGGGAGGGGAGACTCTATGGCTACACCTTC CASRPLGEGRLYGYTF
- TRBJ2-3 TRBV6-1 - TGTGCCAGCAGTGATCTCGCAGGGGGGAGTGGGGCAGATACGCAGTATTTT CASSDLAGGSGADTQYF
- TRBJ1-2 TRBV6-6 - TGTGCCAGCAGGCTCCTAGGGAGCGGCTACACCTTC CASRLLGSGYTF
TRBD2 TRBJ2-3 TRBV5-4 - TGTGCCAGCAGCAAAGCGGGGTCCGAGGATACGCAGTATTTT CASSKAGSEDTQYF